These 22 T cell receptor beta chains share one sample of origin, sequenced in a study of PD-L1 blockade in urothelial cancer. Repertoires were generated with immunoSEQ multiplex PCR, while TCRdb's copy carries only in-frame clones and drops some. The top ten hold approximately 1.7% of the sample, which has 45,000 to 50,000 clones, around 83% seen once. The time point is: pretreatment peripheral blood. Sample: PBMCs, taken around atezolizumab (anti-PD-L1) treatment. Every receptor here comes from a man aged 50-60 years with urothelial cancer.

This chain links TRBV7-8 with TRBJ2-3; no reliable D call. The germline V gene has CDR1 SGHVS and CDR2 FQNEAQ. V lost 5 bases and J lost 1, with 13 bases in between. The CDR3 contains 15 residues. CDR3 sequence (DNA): TGTGCCAGCAGCGCCTGGCGAGGAGGCACAGATACGCAGTATTTT. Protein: CASSAWRGGTDTQYF.

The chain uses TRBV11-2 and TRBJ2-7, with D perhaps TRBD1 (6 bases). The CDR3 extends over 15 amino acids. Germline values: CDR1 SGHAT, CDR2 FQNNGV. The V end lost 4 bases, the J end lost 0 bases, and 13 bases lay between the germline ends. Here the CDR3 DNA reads TGTGCCAGCAGCTCGCCAGGGGCCCCCTCCTACGAGCAGTACGTC. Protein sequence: CASSSPGAPSYEQYV.

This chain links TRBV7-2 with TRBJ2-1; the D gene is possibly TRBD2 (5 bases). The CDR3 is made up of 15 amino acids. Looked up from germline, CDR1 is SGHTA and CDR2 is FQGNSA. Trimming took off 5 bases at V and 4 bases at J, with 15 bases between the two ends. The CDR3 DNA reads TGTGCCAGCAGCCCCATCGGGGAACTTTACAATGAGCAGTTCTTC. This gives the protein CASSPIGELYNEQFF.

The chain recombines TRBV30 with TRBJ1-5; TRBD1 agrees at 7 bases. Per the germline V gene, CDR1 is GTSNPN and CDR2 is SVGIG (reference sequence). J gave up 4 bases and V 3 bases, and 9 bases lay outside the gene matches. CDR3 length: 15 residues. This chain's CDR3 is CAWSTTGISNQPQHF. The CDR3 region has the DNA TGTGCCTGGAGCACGACAGGGATTAGTAATCAGCCCCAGCATTTT.

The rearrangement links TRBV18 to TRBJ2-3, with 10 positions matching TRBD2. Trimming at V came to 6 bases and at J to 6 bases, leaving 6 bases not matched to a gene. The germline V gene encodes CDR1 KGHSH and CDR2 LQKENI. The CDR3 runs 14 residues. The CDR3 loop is CASSPAGGLDTQYF. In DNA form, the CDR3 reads TGTGCCAGCTCTCCAGCGGGAGGGTTGGATACGCAGTATTTT.

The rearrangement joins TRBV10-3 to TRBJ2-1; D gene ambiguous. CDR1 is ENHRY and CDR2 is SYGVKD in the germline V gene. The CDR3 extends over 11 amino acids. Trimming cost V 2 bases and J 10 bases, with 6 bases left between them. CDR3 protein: CAISELREQFF. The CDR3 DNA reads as TGTGCCATCAGTGAGCTGCGGGAGCAGTTCTTC.

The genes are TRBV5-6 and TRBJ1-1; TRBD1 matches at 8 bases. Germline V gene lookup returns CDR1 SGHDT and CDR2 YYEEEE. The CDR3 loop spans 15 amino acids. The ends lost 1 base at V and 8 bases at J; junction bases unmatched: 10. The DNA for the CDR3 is TGTGCCAGCAGCTTGCGCCAGGGGGCCGGGGTGGAAGCTTTCTTT. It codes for CASSLRQGAGVEAFF.

The DNA of the CDR3 is TGTGCCAGCAGTGACTCTAGCGGGGGGGCTAATGAGCAGTTCTTC. Residues: CASSDSSGGANEQFF. J is TRBJ2-1 and V is TRBV6-4; 11 bases align to TRBD2. J was trimmed by 7 bases and V by 0 bases; bases with no gene match: 2. The CDR3 spans 15 residues. Germline V gene lookup returns CDR1 MRHNA and CDR2 SNTAGT.

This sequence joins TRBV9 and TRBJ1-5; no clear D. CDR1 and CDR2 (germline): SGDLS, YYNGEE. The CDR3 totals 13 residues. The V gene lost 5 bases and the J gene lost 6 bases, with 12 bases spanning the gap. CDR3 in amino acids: CASSPGVSQPQHF. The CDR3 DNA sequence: TGTGCCAGCAGTCCTGGAGTGAGTCAGCCCCAGCATTTT.

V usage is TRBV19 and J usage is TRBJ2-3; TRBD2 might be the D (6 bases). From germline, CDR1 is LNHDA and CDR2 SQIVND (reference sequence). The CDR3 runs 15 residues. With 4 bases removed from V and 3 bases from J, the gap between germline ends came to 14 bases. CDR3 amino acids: CASSRKRVTTDTQYF. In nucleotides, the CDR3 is TGTGCCAGTAGTAGGAAGCGGGTTACGACAGATACGCAGTATTTT.

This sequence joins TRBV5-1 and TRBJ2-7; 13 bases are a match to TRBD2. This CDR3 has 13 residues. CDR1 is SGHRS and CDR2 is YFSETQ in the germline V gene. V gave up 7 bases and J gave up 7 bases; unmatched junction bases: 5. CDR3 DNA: TGCGCCAGCGGACTAGCGGGAGTGGGTGAGCAGTACTTC. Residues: CASGLAGVGEQYF.

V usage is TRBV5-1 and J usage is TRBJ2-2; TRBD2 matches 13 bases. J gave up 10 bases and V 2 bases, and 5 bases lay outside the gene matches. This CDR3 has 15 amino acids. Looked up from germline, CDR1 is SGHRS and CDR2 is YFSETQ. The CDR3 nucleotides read TGCGCCAGCAGCTTAGGGACTAGCGGGGTATCGGAGCTGTTTTTT. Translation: CASSLGTSGVSELFF.

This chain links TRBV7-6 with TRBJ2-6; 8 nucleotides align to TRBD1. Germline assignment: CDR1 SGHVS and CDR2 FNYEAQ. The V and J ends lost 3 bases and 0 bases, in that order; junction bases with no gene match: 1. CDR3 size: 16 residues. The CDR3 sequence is CASSLDRASGANVLTF. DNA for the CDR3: TGTGCCAGCAGCTTGGACAGGGCCTCTGGGGCCAACGTCCTGACTTTC.

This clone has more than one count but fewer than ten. The CDR3 bases are TGTGCCAGCAGCTTGGTTCAGGTGAACACTGAAGCTTTCTTT. Translated: CASSLVQVNTEAFF. This sequence joins TRBV5-6 and TRBJ1-1, with D unclear. There are 14 residues in the CDR3. Germline V gene lookup returns CDR1 SGHDT and CDR2 YYEEEE. V lost 0 bases, J lost 0 bases, and 6 bases lay in between.

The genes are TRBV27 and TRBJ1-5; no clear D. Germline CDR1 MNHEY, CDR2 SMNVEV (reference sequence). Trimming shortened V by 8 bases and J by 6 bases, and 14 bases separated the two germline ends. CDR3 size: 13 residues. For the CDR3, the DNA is TGTGCCAGCGCCCGTCCGGAGGGTCAGCCCCAGCATTTT. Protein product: CASARPEGQPQHF.

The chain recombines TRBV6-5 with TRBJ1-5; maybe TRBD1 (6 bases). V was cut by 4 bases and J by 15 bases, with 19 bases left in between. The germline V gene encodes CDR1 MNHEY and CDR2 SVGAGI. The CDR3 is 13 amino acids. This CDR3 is CASSFTDRTPRHF. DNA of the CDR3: TGTGCCAGCAGTTTTACCGACAGGACCCCTCGGCATTTT.

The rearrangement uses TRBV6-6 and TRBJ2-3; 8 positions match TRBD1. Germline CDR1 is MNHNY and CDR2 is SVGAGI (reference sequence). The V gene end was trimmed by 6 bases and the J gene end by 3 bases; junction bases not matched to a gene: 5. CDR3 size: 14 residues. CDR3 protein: CASSRGQGTDTQYF. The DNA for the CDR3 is TGTGCCAGCAGCCGCGGACAGGGAACAGATACGCAGTATTTT.

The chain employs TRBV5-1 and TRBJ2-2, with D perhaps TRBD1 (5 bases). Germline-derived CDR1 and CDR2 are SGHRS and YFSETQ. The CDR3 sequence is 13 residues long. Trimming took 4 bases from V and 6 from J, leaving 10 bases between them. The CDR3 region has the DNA TGCGCCAGCAGCCTAACAGGCGCCGGGGAGCTGTTTTTT. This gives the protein CASSLTGAGELFF.

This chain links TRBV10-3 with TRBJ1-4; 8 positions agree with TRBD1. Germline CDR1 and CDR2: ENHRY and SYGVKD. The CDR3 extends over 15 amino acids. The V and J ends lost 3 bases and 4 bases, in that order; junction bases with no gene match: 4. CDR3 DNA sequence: TGTGCCATCAGTGACCGGACAGGGCATAATGAAAAACTGTTTTTT. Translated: CAISDRTGHNEKLFF.

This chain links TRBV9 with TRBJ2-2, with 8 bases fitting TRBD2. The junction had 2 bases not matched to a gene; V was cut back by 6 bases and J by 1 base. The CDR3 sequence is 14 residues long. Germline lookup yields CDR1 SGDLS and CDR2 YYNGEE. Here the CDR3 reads CASTGLVNTGELFF. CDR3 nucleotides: TGTGCCAGCACGGGACTAGTGAACACCGGGGAGCTGTTTTTT.

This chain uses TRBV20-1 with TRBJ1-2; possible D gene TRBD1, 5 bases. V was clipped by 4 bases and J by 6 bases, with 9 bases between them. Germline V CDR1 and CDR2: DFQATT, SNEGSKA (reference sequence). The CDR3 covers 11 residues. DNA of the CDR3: TGCAGTGCTATTAGGGGAAATGGCTACACCTTC. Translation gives CSAIRGNGYTF.

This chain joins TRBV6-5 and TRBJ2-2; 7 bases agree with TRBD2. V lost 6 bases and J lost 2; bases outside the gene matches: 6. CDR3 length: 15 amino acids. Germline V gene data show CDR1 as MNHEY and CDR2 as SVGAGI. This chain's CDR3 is CASRSGTINTGELFF. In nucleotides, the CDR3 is TGTGCCAGCAGATCCGGGACTATAAACACCGGGGAGCTGTTTTTT.